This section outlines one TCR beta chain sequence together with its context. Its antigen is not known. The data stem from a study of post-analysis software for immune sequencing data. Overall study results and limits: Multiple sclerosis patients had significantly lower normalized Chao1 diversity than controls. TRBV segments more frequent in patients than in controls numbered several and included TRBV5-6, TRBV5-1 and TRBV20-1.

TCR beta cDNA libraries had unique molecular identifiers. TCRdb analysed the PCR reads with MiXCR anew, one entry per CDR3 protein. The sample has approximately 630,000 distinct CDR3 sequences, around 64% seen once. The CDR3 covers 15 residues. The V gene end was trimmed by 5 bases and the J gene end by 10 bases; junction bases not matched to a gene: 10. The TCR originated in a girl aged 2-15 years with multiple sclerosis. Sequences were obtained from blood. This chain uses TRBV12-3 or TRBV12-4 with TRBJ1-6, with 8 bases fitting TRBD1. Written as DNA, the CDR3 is TGTGCCAGCAGTCCCAGGACAGGGTTAGTCTCACCCCTCCACTTT. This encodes CASSPRTGLVSPLHF.